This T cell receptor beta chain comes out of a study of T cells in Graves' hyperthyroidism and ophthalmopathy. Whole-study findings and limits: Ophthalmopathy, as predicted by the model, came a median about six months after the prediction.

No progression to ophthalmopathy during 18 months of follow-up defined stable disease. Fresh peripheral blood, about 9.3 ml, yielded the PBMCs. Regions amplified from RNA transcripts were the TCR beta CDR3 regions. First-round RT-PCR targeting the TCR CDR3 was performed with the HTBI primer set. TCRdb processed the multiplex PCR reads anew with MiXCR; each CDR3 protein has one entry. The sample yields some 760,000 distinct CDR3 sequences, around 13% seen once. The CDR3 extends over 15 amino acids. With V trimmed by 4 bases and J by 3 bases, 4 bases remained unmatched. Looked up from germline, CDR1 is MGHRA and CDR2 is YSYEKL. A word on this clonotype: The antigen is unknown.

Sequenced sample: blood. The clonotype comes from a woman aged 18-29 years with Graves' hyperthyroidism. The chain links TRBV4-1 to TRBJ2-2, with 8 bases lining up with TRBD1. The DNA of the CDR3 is TGCGCCAGCAGCCCGATGACAGGGGACACCGGGGAGCTGTTTTTT. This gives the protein CASSPMTGDTGELFF.